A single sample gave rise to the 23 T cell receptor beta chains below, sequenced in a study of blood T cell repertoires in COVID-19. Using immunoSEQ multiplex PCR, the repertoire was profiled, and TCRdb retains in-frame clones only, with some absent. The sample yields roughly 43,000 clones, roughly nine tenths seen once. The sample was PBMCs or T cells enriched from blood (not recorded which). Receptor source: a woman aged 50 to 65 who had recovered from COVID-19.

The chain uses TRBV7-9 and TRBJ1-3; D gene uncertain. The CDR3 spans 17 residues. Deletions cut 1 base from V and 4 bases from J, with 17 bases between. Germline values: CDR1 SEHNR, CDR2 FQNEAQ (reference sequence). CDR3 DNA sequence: TGTGCCAGCAGCTTAGGGGAGGATACCAGGCGCGGAAACACCATATATTTT. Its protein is CASSLGEDTRRGNTIYF.

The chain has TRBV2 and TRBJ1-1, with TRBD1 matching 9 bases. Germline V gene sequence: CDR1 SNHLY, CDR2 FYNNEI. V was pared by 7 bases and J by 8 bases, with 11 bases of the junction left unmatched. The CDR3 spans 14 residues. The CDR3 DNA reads TGTGCCAGCAACAACAGGGGGCAGGATATGGAAGCTTTCTTT. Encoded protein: CASNNRGQDMEAFF.

CDR3 DNA sequence: TGTGCCAGTACCCAACCGGGACAGGGCGGCGAAAAACTGTTTTTT. It codes for CASTQPGQGGEKLFF. The chain employs TRBV19 and TRBJ1-4; 9 bases line up with TRBD1. Germline values: CDR1 LNHDA, CDR2 SQIVND (reference sequence). With 7 bases clipped from V and 8 bases from J, the junction kept 11 bases outside the gene matches. The CDR3 covers 15 residues.

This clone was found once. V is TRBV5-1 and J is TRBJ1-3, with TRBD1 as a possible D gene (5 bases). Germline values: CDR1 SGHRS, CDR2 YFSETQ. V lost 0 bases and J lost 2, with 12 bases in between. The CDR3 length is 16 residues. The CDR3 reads CASSLAGGTAGNTIYF. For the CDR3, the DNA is TGCGCCAGCAGCTTGGCGGGGGGGACTGCTGGAAACACCATATATTTT. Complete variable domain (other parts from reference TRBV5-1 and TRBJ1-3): KAGVTQTPRYLIKTRGQQVTLSCSPISGHRSVSWYQQTPGQGLQFLFEYFSETQRNKGNFPGRFSGRQFSNSRSEMNVSTLELGDSALYLCASSLAGGTAGNTIYFGEGSWLTVV.

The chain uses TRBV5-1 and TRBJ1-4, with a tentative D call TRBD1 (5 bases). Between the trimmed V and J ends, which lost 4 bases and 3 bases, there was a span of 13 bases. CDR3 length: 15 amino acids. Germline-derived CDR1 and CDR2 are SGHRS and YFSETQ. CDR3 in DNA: TGCGCCAGCAGCCCACCGACAGAACCTAATGAAAAACTGTTTTTT. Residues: CASSPPTEPNEKLFF.

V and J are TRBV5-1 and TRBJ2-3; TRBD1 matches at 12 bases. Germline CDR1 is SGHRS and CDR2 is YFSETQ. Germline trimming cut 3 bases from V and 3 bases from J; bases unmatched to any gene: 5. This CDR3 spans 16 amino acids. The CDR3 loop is CASSWGDRGPTDTQYF. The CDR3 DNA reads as TGCGCCAGCAGCTGGGGGGACAGGGGGCCGACAGATACGCAGTATTTT.

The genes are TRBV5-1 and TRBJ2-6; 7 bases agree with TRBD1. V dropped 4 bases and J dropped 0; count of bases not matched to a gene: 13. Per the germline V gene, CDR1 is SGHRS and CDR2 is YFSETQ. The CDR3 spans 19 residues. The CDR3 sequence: CASSPEGAPDFSGANVLTF. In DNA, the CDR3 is TGCGCCAGCAGCCCTGAGGGGGCACCAGACTTCTCTGGGGCCAACGTCCTGACTTTC.

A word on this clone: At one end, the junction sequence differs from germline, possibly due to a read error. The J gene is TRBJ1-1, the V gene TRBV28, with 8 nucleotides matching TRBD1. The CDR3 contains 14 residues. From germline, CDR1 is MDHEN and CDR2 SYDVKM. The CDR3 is CAIKGRGRVTEAFF. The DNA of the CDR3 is TGCGCCATCAAGGGCAGGGGGCGAGTCACTGAAGCTTTCTTT.

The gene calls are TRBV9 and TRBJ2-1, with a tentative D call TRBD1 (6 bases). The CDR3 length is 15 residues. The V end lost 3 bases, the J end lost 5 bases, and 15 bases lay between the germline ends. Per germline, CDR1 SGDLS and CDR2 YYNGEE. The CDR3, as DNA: TGTGCCAGCAGCGAAGTAGGGGGTTCCCACAATGAGCAGTTCTTC. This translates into CASSEVGGSHNEQFF.

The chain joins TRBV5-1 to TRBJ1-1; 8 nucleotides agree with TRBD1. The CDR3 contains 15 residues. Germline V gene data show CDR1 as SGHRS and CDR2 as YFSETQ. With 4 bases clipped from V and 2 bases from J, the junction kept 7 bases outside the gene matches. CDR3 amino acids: CASSPGTGGNTEAFF. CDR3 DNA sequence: TGCGCCAGCAGCCCGGGGACAGGAGGTAACACTGAAGCTTTCTTT.

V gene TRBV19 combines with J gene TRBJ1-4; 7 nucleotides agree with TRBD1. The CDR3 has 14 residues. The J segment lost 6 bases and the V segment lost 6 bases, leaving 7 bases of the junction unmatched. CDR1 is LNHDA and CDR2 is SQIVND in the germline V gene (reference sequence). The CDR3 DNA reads TGTGCCAGTAGCGGGGGACAGCCTGATGAAAAACTGTTTTTT. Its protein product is CASSGGQPDEKLFF.

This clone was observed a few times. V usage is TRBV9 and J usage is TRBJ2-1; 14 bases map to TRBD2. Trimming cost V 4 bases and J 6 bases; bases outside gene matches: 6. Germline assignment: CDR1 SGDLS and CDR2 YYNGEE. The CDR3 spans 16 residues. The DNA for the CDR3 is TGTGCCAGCAGCCCTCCAGGACTAGCGGGGGGCAATGAGCAGTTCTTC. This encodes CASSPPGLAGGNEQFF.

The CDR3 reads CASSYSGTGRAEAFF. The CDR3 bases are TGTGCCAGCAGCTACAGCGGGACAGGCCGAGCTGAAGCTTTCTTT. V gene TRBV7-2 combines with J gene TRBJ1-1; TRBD1 matches at 8 bases. With V trimmed by 4 bases and J by 6 bases, 10 bases remained unmatched. CDR1 and CDR2 from the germline V gene are SGHTA and FQGNSA. The CDR3 has 15 amino acids.

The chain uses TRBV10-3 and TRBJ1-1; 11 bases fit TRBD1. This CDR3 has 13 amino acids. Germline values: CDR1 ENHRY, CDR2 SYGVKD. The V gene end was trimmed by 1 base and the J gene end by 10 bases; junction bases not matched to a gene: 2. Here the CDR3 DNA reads TGTGCCATCAGTGAGTGGGACAGGGGGGTAGCTTTCTTT. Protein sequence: CAISEWDRGVAFF.

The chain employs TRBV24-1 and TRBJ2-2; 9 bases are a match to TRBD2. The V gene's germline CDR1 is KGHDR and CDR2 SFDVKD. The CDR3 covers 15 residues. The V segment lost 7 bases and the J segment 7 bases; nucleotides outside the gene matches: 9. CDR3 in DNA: TGTGCCACCAGCAGGGGACTAGCTAAGAGCGGGGAGCTGTTTTTT. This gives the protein CATSRGLAKSGELFF.

The CDR3 DNA sequence: TGTGCCAGCAGTCAACAGGAGAACTATGGCTACACCTTC. It yields the protein CASSQQENYGYTF. This chain uses TRBV2 with TRBJ1-2; a possible D gene is TRBD1 (5 bases). This CDR3 is built from 13 residues. Germline V gives CDR1 SNHLY, CDR2 FYNNEI. V was cut by 5 bases and J by 2 bases, with 9 bases left in between.

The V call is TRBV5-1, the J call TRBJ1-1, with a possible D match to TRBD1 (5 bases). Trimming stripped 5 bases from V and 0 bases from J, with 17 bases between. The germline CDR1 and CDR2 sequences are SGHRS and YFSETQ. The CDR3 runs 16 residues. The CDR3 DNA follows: TGCGCCAGCAGACTGGGGCAGGGTGGATTGAACACTGAAGCTTTCTTT. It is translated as CASRLGQGGLNTEAFF.

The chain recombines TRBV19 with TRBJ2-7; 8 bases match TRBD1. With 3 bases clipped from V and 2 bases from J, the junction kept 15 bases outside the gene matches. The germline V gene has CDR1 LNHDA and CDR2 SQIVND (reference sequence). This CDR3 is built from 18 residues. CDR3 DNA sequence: TGTGCCAGTAGTATGCCCCTAAACCCGGGACAGGAGACCTACGAGCAGTACTTC. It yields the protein CASSMPLNPGQETYEQYF.

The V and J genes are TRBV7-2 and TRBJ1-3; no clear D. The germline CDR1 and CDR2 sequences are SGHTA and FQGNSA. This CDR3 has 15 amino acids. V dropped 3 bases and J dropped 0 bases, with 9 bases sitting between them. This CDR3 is CASSFSFSSGNTIYF. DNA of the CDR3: TGTGCCAGCAGCTTCTCCTTCAGCTCTGGAAACACCATATATTTT.

This chain's CDR3 is CASSPRQSYEQYF. Here the CDR3 DNA reads TGTGCCAGCAGCCCCCGACAGTCCTACGAGCAGTACTTC. The rearrangement links TRBV7-2 to TRBJ2-7; perhaps TRBD1 as D (5 bases). CDR1 and CDR2 (germline): SGHTA, FQGNSA. The CDR3 totals 13 residues. V dropped 5 bases and J dropped 1 base, with 9 bases sitting between them.

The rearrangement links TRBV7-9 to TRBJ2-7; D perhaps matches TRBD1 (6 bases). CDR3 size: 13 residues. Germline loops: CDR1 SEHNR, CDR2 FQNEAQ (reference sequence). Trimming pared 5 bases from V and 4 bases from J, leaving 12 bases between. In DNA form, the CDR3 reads TGTGCCAGCAGCGGGGGCAGGGGTTACGAGCAGTACTTC. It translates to CASSGGRGYEQYF.

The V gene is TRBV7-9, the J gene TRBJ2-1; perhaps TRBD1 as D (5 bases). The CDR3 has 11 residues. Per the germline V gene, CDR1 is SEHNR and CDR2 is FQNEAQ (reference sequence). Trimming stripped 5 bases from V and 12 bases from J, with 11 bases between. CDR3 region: CASSALDRQFF. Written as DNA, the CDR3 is TGTGCCAGCAGCGCCTTAGACAGGCAGTTCTTC.

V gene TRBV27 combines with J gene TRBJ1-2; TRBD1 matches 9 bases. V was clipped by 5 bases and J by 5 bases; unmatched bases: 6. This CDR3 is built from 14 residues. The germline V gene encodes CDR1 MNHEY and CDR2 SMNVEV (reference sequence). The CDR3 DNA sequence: TGTGCCAGCAGTCAAAGGACAGGGGCTTATGGCTACACCTTC. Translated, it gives CASSQRTGAYGYTF.